The sequence of this TCR beta chain was determined in a study of shared clonotypes between healthy human individuals. The germline gives CDR1 SEHNR, CDR2 FQNEAQ (reference sequence). V trimming: 5 bases; J trimming: 6 bases; junction bases outside the gene matches: 8. The CDR3 has 16 amino acids. There were no recent acute infections or vaccinations among the donors, who were healthy HIV-negative adults. Once extracted for a subset, genomic DNA was divided evenly among several immunoSEQ plates. Using ten immunoSEQ deep assay plates, investigators sequenced unsorted PBMC DNA. Produced via immunoSEQ multiplex PCR; TCRdb's table is partial and in-frame only. The repertoire includes some 480,000 clones, 70% to 85% of them detected once, and 10% to 15% sits in the top ten.

The TCR was taken from a middle-aged woman in good health. Some clones in this sample may be carry-over from other donors' samples. V usage is TRBV7-9 and J usage is TRBJ2-3; 13 nucleotides line up with TRBD2. Material for sequencing was PBMCs. The CDR3 reads CASSPGTSGIGDTQYF. The CDR3 DNA sequence: TGTGCCAGCAGCCCCGGGACTAGCGGGATAGGGGATACGCAGTATTTT.